This TCR beta chain was identified in a study of cytomegalovirus exposure and HLA in healthy donors. 13 Jbeta primers and 60 Vbeta primers were used for the PCR. The data were produced by immunoSEQ multiplex PCR, yet TCRdb's version contains in-frame clones alone and is incomplete. The table has 110,000 to 150,000 clones, roughly 73% seen once. For this clone: What it binds is unknown.

Findings and limits, study-wide: Cytomegalovirus association was assigned to approximately 180 TCR beta chains. HLA alleles showed associations with 16,951 TCR beta sequences in a later analysis, at a 0.05 false discovery rate.

V was clipped by 2 bases and J by 9 bases, with 17 bases between them. In germline, CDR1 is MDHEN, CDR2 SYDVKM. The CDR3 runs 16 residues. The sample was PBMCs. This rearrangement joins TRBV28 to TRBJ1-6, with D perhaps matching TRBD1 (6 bases). The receptor comes from a woman aged 40 to 50 in good health and CMV-seronegative. DNA of the CDR3: TGTGCCAGCAGTTTAACCGGGGGGGGCGGGGTTTCACCCCTCCACTTT. Its translation: CASSLTGGGGVSPLHF.